A single sample gave rise to the 14 T cell receptor beta chains below, sequenced in a study of Ad26.COV2.S vaccination and SARS-CoV-2 variants. Repertoires were generated with immunoSEQ multiplex PCR, while TCRdb's copy carries only in-frame clones and drops some. The repertoire consists of about 370,000 clones, with about 88% occurring once and the leading ten covering more than 3%. The treatment: 15 to 20 received Ad26.COV2.S at low or high dose, single or two shots; about 5 received placebo; per-sample allocation not given. At day 63 after the first vaccine or placebo injection, samples were drawn. The sample was peripheral blood, taken in a trial of Ad26.COV2.S vaccine versus placebo. The receptors stem from a person between 18 and 65 years old who received the Ad26.COV2.S COVID-19 vaccine or a placebo.

In this sample, this clone turned up many times. The chain uses TRBV10-2 and TRBJ1-6; no definite D call. Germline V CDR1 and CDR2: WSHSY, SAAADI. Trimming cost V 8 bases and J 8 bases, with 13 bases left between them. The CDR3 consists of 13 residues. In DNA form, the CDR3 reads TGCGCCAGCGGAGTGCAGGAATATTCACCCCTCCACTTT. Protein product: CASGVQEYSPLHF.

This clone was counted once. The J gene is TRBJ2-5, the V gene TRBV21-1. TRBV21-1 counts as a pseudogene. This CDR3 spans 17 amino acids. The DNA for the CDR3 is TGTGCCAGCAGCAAAGGAAGCTCCGACAGGGAGGGAGAGACCCAGTACTTC. Translation: CASSKGSSDREGETQYF.

This sequence joins TRBV14 and TRBJ2-1; no reliable D call. Looked up from germline, CDR1 is SGHDN and CDR2 is FVKESK. The ends were cut back, 0 bases at V and 5 bases at J, with 5 bases in the middle. The CDR3 is 13 residues long. DNA of the CDR3: TGTGCCAGCAGCCAAGAGCGCCACAATGAGCAGTTCTTC. This translates into CASSQERHNEQFF.

The V call is TRBV5-1, the J call TRBJ1-1; tentative D call: TRBD1 (6 bases). This CDR3 is 13 amino acids long. The V gene's germline CDR1 is SGHRS and CDR2 YFSETQ. The V and J ends lost 0 bases and 12 bases respectively, with 15 bases between them. The chain's CDR3 is CASSLGVDRRPFF. CDR3 sequence (DNA): TGCGCCAGCAGCTTGGGGGTAGACAGGAGGCCTTTCTTT. The entire variable domain, with the rest obtained from reference TRBV5-1 and TRBJ1-1, is as follows: KAGVTQTPRYLIKTRGQQVTLSCSPISGHRSVSWYQQTPGQGLQFLFEYFSETQRNKGNFPGRFSGRQFSNSRSEMNVSTLELGDSALYLCASSLGVDRRPFFGQGTRLTVV.

This clone has a single count. The rearrangement joins TRBV29-1 to TRBJ2-1, with 10 nucleotides matching TRBD2. V lost 1 base, J lost 4 bases, and 4 bases stayed unmatched. The CDR3 is 15 amino acids. Germline lookup yields CDR1 SQVTM and CDR2 ANQGSEA. CDR3 bases: TGCAGCGTTGAAGGTCTAGCGGGGGAGTACAATGAGCAGTTCTTC. Translation: CSVEGLAGEYNEQFF.

The chain links TRBV2 to TRBJ2-2; 8 bases line up with TRBD2. CDR1 is SNHLY and CDR2 is FYNNEI in the germline V gene. V lost 10 bases to trimming and J lost 2 bases; unmatched junction nucleotides: 18. The CDR3 length is 18 residues. The CDR3 region is CATVRKRGPQTNTGELFF. CDR3 nucleotide sequence: TGTGCCACGGTTCGGAAGCGGGGGCCGCAAACAAACACCGGGGAGCTGTTTTTT.

The chain links TRBV27 to TRBJ1-6; unclear D gene. There are 13 residues in the CDR3. Trimming removed 2 bases from V and 7 bases from J, with 6 bases in between. The V gene's germline CDR1 is MNHEY and CDR2 SMNVEV (reference sequence). CDR3 DNA sequence: TGTGCCAGCAGTTTAGGCCAAAATTCACCCCTCCACTTT. Translation gives CASSLGQNSPLHF.

This clone was counted a few times. This chain joins TRBV9 and TRBJ1-1; D possibly corresponds to TRBD1 (5 bases). V gave up 2 bases and J gave up 8 bases, with 13 bases separating them. In germline, CDR1 is SGDLS, CDR2 YYNGEE. The CDR3 has 13 residues. The CDR3 region has the DNA TGTGCCAGCAGCGTGATTCAGGGAAGAGAAGCTTTCTTT. Translated: CASSVIQGREAFF.

This chain connects TRBV28 to TRBJ1-2; no clear D. The germline V gene has CDR1 MDHEN and CDR2 SYDVKM. The V end lost 4 bases, the J end lost 5 bases, and 11 bases lay between the germline ends. The CDR3 runs to 13 residues. CDR3 amino acids: CASSYQVRYGYTF. The CDR3 nucleotides read TGTGCCAGCAGTTATCAGGTTAGGTATGGCTACACCTTC.

This clone is a singleton in its sample. The V and J genes are TRBV10-3 and TRBJ2-3; TRBD2 matches 9 bases. V trimming: 7 bases; J trimming: 6 bases; junction bases outside the gene matches: 8. The CDR3 length is 14 residues. Germline loops: CDR1 ENHRY, CDR2 SYGVKD. CDR3 in amino acids: CAITGSGGWDTQYF. The CDR3 region has the DNA TGTGCCATCACGGGTAGCGGGGGCTGGGATACGCAGTATTTT.

A single count supports this clone. Other nucleotide sequences in the sample specify the same CDR3. V and J are TRBV11-2 and TRBJ1-1; D is undetermined. With 2 bases removed from V and 3 bases from J, the gap between germline ends came to 7 bases. The length of the CDR3 is 13 residues. Germline loops: CDR1 SGHAT, CDR2 FQNNGV. CDR3 protein: CASSLLRDTEAFF. The CDR3 region has the DNA TGTGCCAGCAGCTTACTTCGGGACACTGAAGCTTTCTTT.

V usage is TRBV11-2 and J usage is TRBJ2-1; the D gene is possibly TRBD1 (5 bases). V was shortened by 3 bases and J by 0 bases, with 21 bases between the two germline ends. CDR3 length equals 19 residues. Germline lookup yields CDR1 SGHAT and CDR2 FQNNGV. As DNA, the CDR3 is TGTGCCAGCAGCTTCCGCCCCCATAAGACAGACCACTCCTACAATGAGCAGTTCTTC. This gives the protein CASSFRPHKTDHSYNEQFF.

The V and J genes are TRBV5-4 and TRBJ2-2; the D is unclear. The germline CDR1 and CDR2 sequences are SGHNT and YYREEE (reference sequence). V was shortened by 2 bases and J by 5 bases, with 10 bases between the two germline ends. There are 14 residues in the CDR3. The CDR3 DNA is TGTGCCAGCAGCTTCGGTCAGGCGACCGGGGAGCTGTTTTTT. Translating it yields CASSFGQATGELFF.

The chain uses TRBV19 and TRBJ1-1; D ambiguous. The CDR3 is 13 residues long. V was trimmed by 10 bases and J by 3 bases, leaving 15 bases between them. Germline V gives CDR1 LNHDA, CDR2 SQIVND (reference sequence). CDR3 loop: CATRDEWHTEAFF. DNA of the CDR3: TGTGCCACTAGAGACGAGTGGCACACTGAAGCTTTCTTT.